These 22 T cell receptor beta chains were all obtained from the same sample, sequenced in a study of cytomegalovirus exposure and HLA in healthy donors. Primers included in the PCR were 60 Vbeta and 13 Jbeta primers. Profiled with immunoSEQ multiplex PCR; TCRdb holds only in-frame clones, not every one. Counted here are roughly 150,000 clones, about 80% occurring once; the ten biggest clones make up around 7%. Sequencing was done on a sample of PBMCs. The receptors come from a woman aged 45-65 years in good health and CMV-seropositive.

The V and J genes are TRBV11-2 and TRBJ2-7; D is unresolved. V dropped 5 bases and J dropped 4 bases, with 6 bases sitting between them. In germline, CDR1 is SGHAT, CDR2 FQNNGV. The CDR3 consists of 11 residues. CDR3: CASSPLYEQYF. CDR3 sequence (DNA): TGTGCCAGCAGCCCATTGTACGAGCAGTACTTC. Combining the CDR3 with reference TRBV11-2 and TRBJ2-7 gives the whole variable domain EAGVAQSPRYKIIEKRQSVAFWCNPISGHATLYWYQQILGQGPKLLIQFQNNGVVDDSQLPKDRFSAERLKGVDSTLKIQPAKLEDSAVYLCASSPLYEQYFGPGTRLTVT.

The CDR3 loop reads CASSQGSQDNWAFF. As DNA, the CDR3 is TGCGCCAGCAGCCAAGGTTCGCAGGATAATTGGGCTTTCTTT. This rearrangement joins TRBV4-1 to TRBJ1-1; D remains ambiguous. The germline V gene encodes CDR1 MGHRA and CDR2 YSYEKL. Trimming stripped 1 base from V and 11 bases from J, with 17 bases between. The CDR3 has 14 amino acids.

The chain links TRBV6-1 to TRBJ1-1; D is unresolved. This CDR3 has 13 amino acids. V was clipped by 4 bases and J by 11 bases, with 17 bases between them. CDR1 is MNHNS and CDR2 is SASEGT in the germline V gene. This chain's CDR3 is CASSVNDPRGAFF. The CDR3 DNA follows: TGTGCCAGCAGTGTCAACGACCCCCGAGGGGCTTTCTTT.

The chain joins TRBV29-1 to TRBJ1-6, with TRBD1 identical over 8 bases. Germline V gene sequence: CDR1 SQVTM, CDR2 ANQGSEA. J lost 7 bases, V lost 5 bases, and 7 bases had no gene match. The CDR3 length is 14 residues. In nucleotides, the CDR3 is TGCAGCGTTAGGACAGGGTCACAAAATTCACCCCTCCACTTT. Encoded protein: CSVRTGSQNSPLHF.

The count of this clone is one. The CDR3 here is CASSLARGSGNTIYF. The DNA of the CDR3 is TGTGCCAGCAGCTTAGCCAGGGGCTCTGGAAACACCATATATTTT. V is TRBV7-2 and J is TRBJ1-3; possibly TRBD1 for D (6 bases). Germline V CDR1 and CDR2: SGHTA, FQGNSA. V dropped 0 bases and J dropped 0 bases, with 6 bases sitting between them. This CDR3 contains 15 residues.

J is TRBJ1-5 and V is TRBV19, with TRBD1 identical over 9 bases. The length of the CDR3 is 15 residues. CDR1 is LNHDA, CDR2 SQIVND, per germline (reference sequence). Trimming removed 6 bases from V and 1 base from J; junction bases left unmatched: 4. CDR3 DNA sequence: TGTGCCAGTAGGGACGGACAGGGGAGCAATCAGCCCCAGCATTTT. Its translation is CASRDGQGSNQPQHF.

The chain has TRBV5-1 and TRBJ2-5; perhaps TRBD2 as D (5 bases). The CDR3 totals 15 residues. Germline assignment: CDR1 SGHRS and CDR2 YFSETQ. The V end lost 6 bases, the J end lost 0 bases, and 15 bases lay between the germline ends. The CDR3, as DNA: TGCGCCAGCACACTATCTCCCGGGAACCAAGAGACCCAGTACTTC. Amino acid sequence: CASTLSPGNQETQYF.

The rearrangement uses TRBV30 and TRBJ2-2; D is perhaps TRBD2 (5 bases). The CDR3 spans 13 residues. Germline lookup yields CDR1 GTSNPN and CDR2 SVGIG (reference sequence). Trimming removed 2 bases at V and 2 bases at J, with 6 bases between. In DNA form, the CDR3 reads TGTGCCTGGAGTAGCGGCAACACCGGGGAGCTGTTTTTT. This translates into CAWSSGNTGELFF.

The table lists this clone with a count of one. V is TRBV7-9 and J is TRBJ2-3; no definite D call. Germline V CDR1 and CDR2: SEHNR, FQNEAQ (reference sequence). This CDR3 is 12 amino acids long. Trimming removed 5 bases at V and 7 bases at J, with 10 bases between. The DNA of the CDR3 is TGTGCCAGCAGCGTTGGCTTATATACGCAGTATTTT. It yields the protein CASSVGLYTQYF.

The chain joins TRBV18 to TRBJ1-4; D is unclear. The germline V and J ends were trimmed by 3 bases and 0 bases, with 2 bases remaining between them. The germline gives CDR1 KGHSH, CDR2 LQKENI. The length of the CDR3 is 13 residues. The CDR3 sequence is CASSPATNEKLFF. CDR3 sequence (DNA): TGTGCCAGCTCACCCGCAACTAATGAAAAACTGTTTTTT. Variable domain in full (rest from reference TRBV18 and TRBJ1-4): NAGVMQNPRHLVRRRGQEARLRCSPMKGHSHVYWYRQLPEEGLKFMVYLQKENIIDESGMPKERFSAEFPKEGPSILRIQQVVRGDSAAYFCASSPATNEKLFFGSGTQLSVL.

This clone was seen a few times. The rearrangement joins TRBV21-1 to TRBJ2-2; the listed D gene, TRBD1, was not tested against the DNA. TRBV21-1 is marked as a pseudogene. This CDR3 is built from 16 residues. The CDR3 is CASSKAGQGSTGELFF. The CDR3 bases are TGTGCCAGCAGCAAAGCCGGACAGGGGAGCACCGGGGAGCTGTTTTTT.

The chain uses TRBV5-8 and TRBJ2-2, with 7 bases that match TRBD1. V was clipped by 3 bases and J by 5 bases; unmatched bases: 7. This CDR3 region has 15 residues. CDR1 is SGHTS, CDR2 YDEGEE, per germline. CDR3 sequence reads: CASSYPGQITGELFF. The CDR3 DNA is TGTGCCAGCAGCTACCCGGGACAGATTACCGGGGAGCTGTTTTTT.

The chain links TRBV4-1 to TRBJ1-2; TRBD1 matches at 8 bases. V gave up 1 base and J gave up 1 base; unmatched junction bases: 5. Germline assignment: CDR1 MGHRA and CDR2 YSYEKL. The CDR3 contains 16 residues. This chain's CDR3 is CASSQAGQGLNYGYTF. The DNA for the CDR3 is TGCGCCAGCAGCCAAGCCGGACAGGGTCTTAACTATGGCTACACCTTC.

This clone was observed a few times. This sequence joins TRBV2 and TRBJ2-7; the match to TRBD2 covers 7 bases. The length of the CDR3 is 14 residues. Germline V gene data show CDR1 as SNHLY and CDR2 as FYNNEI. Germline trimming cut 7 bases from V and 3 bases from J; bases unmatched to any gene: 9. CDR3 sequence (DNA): TGTGCCAGCACGGGAGGTAGGGCAGGCTACGAGCAGTACTTC. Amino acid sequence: CASTGGRAGYEQYF. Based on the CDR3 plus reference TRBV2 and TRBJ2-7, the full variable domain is EPEVTQTPSHQVTQMGQEVILRCVPISNHLYFYWYRQILGQKVEFLVSFYNNEISEKSEIFDDQFSVERPDGSNFTLKIRSTKLEDSAMYFCASTGGRAGYEQYFGPGTRLTVT.

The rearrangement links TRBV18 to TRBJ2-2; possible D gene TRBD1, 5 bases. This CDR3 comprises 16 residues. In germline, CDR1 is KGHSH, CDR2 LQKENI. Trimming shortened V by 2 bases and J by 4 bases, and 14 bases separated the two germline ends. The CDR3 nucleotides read TGTGCCAGCTCACCATCCTCCCCAAGGGGCACCGGGGAGCTGTTTTTT. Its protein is CASSPSSPRGTGELFF.

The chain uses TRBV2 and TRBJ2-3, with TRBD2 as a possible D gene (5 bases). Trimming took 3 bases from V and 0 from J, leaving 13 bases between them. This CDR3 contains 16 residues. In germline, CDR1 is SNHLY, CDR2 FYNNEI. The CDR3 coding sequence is TGTGCCAGCAGTGAGGTAGTCGGGGTAAGCACAGATACGCAGTATTTT. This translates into CASSEVVGVSTDTQYF.

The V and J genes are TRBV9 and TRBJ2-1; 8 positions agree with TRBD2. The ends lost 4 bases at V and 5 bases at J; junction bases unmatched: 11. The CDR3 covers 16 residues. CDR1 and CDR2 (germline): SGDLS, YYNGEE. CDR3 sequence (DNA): TGTGCCAGCAGCACACGACATACTAGCGGCAACAATGAGCAGTTCTTC. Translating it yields CASSTRHTSGNNEQFF. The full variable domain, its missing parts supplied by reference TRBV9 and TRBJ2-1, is DSGVTQTPKHLITATGQRVTLRCSPRSGDLSVYWYQQSLDQGLQFLIQYYNGEERAKGNILERFSAQQFPDLHSELNLSSLELGDSALYFCASSTRHTSGNNEQFFGPGTRLTVL.

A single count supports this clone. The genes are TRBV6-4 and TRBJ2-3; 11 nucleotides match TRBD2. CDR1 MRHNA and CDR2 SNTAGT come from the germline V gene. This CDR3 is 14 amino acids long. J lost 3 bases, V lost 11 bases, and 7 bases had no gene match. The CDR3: CAAQTSGATDTQYF. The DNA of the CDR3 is TGTGCCGCCCAGACTAGCGGGGCAACAGATACGCAGTATTTT.

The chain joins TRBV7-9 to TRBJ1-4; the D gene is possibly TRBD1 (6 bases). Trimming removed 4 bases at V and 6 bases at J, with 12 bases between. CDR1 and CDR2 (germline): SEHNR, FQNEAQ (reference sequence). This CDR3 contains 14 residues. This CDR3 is CASSYTGPDEKLFF. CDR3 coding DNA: TGTGCCAGCAGCTATACAGGGCCGGATGAAAAACTGTTTTTT.

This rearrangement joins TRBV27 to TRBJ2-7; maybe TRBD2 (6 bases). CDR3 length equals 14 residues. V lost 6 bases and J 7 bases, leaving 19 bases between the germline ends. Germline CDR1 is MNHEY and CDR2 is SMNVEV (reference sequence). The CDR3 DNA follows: TGTGCCAGCAGCCCTCGAGCGGGCCCTAGGGAGCAGTACTTC. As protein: CASSPRAGPREQYF.

In DNA, the CDR3 is TGTGCCAGCAGTGAAGCTCCCGCAGGGGGGACCTACGAGCAGTACTTC. Its translation is CASSEAPAGGTYEQYF. The genes are TRBV6-1 and TRBJ2-7; tentatively, D is TRBD1 (7 bases). Germline CDR1 and CDR2: MNHNS and SASEGT. V shed 0 bases and J shed 2 bases, with 14 bases lying between them. The CDR3 sequence is 16 residues long.

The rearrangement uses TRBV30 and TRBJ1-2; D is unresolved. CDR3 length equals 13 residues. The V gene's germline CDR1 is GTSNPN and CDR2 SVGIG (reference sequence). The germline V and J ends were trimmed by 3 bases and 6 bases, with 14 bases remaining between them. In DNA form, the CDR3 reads TGTGCCTGGAGGGCAGGACTCCTCGATGGCTACACCTTC. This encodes CAWRAGLLDGYTF.